Sequencing of this TCR beta chain was carried out in a study of cytomegalovirus exposure and HLA in healthy donors. Study context: In a later analysis, it was reported that the 90 to 150 validation repertoires had been produced on the same platform as the 700 or so repertoires belonging to the first cohort. Study-wide points: Most TCR sequences proved rare, with some public TCRs found in many donors.

CDR1 and CDR2 from the germline V gene are SEHNR and FQNEAQ (reference sequence). The CDR3 runs 14 residues. V shed 3 bases and J 1 base; nucleotides not matched to a gene: 2. Remarks on this clone: Antigen unknown.

The assay was immunoSEQ multiplex PCR, and TCRdb's table has in-frame clones only and misses some. The sample shows more than 65,000 clones, 90% to 95% of them seen only once. The sample consisted of PBMCs. The TCR originated in a man aged 18 to 30 in good health and CMV-seronegative. The rearrangement joins TRBV7-9 to TRBJ1-1; 7 positions match TRBD1. The CDR3 nucleotides read TGTGCCAGCAGCTTGGGACAGAGGAACACTGAAGCTTTCTTT. It specifies CASSLGQRNTEAFF.